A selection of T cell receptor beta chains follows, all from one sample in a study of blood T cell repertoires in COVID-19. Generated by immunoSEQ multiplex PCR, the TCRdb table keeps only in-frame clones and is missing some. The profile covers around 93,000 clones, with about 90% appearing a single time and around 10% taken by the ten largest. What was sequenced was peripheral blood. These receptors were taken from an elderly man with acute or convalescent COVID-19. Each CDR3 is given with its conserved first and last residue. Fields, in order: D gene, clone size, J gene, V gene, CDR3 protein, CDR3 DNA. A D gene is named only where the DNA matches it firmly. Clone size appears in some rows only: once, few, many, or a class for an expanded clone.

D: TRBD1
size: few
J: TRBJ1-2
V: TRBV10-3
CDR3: CAISPDRYGYTF
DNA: TGTGCCATCAGTCCGGACAGGTATGGCTACACCTTC

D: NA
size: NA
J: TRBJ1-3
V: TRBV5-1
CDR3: CASSLEAASGNTIYF
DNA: TGCGCCAGCAGCTTGGAGGCGGCCTCTGGAAACACCATATATTTT

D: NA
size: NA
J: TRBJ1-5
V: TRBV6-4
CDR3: CASSVRENQPQHF
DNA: TGTGCCAGCAGTGTGAGGGAAAATCAGCCCCAGCATTTT

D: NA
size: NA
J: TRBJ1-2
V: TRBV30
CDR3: CAWSPQGVGYTF
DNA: TGTGCCTGGAGCCCACAAGGGGTTGGCTACACCTTC

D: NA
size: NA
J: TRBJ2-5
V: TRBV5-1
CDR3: CASSFPSQETQYF
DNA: TGCGCCAGCAGCTTCCCGTCCCAAGAGACCCAGTACTTC

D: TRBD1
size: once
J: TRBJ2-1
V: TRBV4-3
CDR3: CASSQDFGGTGGYNEQFF
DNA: TGCGCCAGCAGCCAAGATTTTGGGGGGACAGGGGGGTACAATGAGCAGTTCTTC

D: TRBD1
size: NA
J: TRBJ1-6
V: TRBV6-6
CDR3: CASSLGTDNSPLHF
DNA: TGTGCCAGCAGCCTCGGGACAGATAATTCACCCCTCCACTTT

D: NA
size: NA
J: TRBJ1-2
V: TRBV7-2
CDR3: CASSSPGPGYGYTF
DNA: TGTGCCAGCAGCTCCCCCGGTCCAGGCTATGGCTACACCTTC

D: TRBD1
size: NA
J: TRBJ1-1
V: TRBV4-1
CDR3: CASSQGDRDKAEAFF
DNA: TGCGCCAGCAGCCAAGGAGACAGGGATAAGGCTGAAGCTTTCTTT

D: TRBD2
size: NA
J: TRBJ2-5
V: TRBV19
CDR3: CASRGPGTSFPETQYF
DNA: TGTGCCAGTAGGGGCCCCGGGACTAGTTTCCCAGAGACCCAGTACTTC

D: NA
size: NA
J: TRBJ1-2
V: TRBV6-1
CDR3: CASSERIGYGYTF
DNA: TGTGCCAGCAGTGAAAGAATCGGTTATGGCTACACCTTC

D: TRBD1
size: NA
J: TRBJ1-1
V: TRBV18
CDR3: CASSPRQGDTEAFF
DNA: TGTGCCAGCTCACCCCGACAGGGGGACACTGAAGCTTTCTTT

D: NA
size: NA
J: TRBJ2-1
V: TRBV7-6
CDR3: CASGGPRYNEQFF
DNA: TGTGCCAGCGGCGGGCCGAGATACAATGAGCAGTTCTTC

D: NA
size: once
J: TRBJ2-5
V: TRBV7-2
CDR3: CASTRSPGRETQYF
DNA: TGTGCCAGCACCCGGTCCCCAGGCCGAGAGACCCAGTACTTC

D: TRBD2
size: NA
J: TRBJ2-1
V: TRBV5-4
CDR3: CASSPGTSGAGNEQFF
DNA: TGTGCCAGCAGCCCCGGGACTAGCGGGGCAGGGAATGAGCAGTTCTTC

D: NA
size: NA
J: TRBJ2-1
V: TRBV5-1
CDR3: CASSFVGGTYNEQFF
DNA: TGCGCCAGCAGCTTTGTCGGCGGGACCTACAATGAGCAGTTCTTC

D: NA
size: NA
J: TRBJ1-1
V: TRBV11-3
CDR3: CASSLQGSNTEAFF
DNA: TGTGCCAGCAGTTTACAGGGAAGTAACACTGAAGCTTTCTTT

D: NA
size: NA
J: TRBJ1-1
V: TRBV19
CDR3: CASTRGRGGAGTEAFF
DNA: TGTGCCAGTACCCGAGGGAGGGGGGGGGCCGGGACTGAAGCTTTCTTT

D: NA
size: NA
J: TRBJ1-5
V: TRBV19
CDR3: CASSISTISGQPQHF
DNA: TGTGCCAGTAGTATCTCGACCATTTCGGGGCAGCCCCAGCATTTT

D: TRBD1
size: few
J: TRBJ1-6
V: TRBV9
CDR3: CASSEGQDSPLHF
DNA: TGTGCCAGCAGCGAGGGACAGGATTCACCCCTCCACTTT